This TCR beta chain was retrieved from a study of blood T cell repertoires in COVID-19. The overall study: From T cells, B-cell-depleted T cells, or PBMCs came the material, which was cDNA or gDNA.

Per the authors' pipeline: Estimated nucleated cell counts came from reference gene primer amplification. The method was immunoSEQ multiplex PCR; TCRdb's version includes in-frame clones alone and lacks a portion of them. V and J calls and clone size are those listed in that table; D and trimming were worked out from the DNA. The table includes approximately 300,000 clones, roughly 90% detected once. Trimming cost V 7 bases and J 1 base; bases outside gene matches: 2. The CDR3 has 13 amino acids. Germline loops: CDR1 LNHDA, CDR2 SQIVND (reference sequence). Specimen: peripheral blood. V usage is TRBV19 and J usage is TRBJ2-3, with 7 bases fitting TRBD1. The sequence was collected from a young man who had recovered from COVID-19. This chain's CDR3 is CASNGQGTDTQYF. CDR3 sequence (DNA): TGTGCCAGTAACGGACAGGGCACAGATACGCAGTATTTT.